Shown below are 8 T cell receptor beta chains from a single sample sequenced in a study. TCRdb ran MiXCR on the RT-PCR reads and lists one entry per CDR3 protein. Among almost 700,000 distinct CDR3 sequences, around 14% were seen once, and the ten largest hold 3.6%. The sample comprised memory CD4+ T cells from blood. These receptors all stem from a female donor in good health, serving as a healthy control.

The table lists this clonotype with a few counts. The rearrangement links TRBV7-8 to TRBJ1-1; possible D gene TRBD1, 5 bases. The CDR3 extends over 16 amino acids. Trimming removed 0 bases from V and 3 bases from J, with 14 bases in between. Per germline, CDR1 SGHVS and CDR2 FQNEAQ. The CDR3 DNA reads TGTGCCAGCAGCTTAGCTTCCCAGGGTTGGGACACTGAAGCTTTCTTT. This sequence encodes CASSLASQGWDTEAFF. The whole variable domain, filled in from reference TRBV7-8 and TRBJ1-1, reads GAGVSQSPRYKVAKRGQDVALRCDPISGHVSLFWYQQALGQGPEFLTYFQNEAQLDKSGLPSDRFFAERPEGSVSTLKIQRTQQEDSAVYLCASSLASQGWDTEAFFGQGTRLTVV.

This clonotype was detected only a few times. The genes are TRBV27 and TRBJ1-2, with 10 bases fitting TRBD1. Germline V gene data show CDR1 as MNHEY and CDR2 as SMNVEV (reference sequence). The J segment lost 5 bases and the V segment lost 9 bases, leaving 9 bases of the junction unmatched. The length of the CDR3 is 14 residues. The CDR3 region is CARRTGGEEYGYTF. The CDR3 DNA is TGTGCCAGACGGACAGGGGGAGAAGAATATGGCTACACCTTC.

The J gene is TRBJ1-1, the V gene TRBV30; weak D call: TRBD1 (6 bases). The germline V gene encodes CDR1 GTSNPN and CDR2 SVGIG (reference sequence). V lost 5 bases, J lost 1 base, and 11 bases lay in between. There are 13 residues in the CDR3. The DNA for the CDR3 is TGTGCCTGGGCCGGACAGTCGAACACTGAAGCTTTCTTT. Protein sequence: CAWAGQSNTEAFF. The full variable domain, completed using reference TRBV30 and TRBJ1-1, is SQTIHQWPATLVQPVGSPLSLECTVEGTSNPNLYWYRQAAGRGLQLLFYSVGIGQISSEVPQNLSASRPQDRQFILSSKKLLLSDSGFYLCAWAGQSNTEAFFGQGTRLTVV.

The chain recombines TRBV12-3 or TRBV12-4 with TRBJ1-2; D unclear. The CDR3 sequence is 15 residues long. The germline V and J ends were trimmed by 5 bases and 4 bases, with 17 bases remaining between them. The chain's CDR3 is CASSPNAAAGYGYTF. CDR3 DNA: TGTGCCAGCAGTCCCAATGCGGCAGCCGGCTATGGCTACACCTTC.

The V call is TRBV24-1, the J call TRBJ1-3; 8 bases map to TRBD1. CDR1 is KGHDR and CDR2 is SFDVKD in the germline V gene. Unmatched junction bases numbered 2, after V lost 5 bases and J lost 0 bases. The CDR3 runs to 15 residues. CDR3 sequence: CATSAGTGSGNTIYF. CDR3 nucleotides: TGTGCCACCAGTGCGGGGACAGGCTCTGGAAACACCATATATTTT.

The V call is TRBV5-1, the J call TRBJ2-2; no definite D call. V was clipped by 5 bases and J by 12 bases, with 8 bases between them. Germline V gene sequence: CDR1 SGHRS, CDR2 YFSETQ. This CDR3 is built from 10 residues. CDR3 region: CASRGGQLFF. As DNA, the CDR3 is TGCGCCAGCAGGGGCGGACAGCTGTTTTTT.

This clonotype was detected ten times or more. This CDR3 reads CASSRGIDYGYTF. The DNA for the CDR3 is TGTGCCAGCAGCCGCGGCATAGATTATGGCTACACCTTC. This chain connects TRBV6-5 to TRBJ1-2; unclear D gene. The germline V gene has CDR1 MNHEY and CDR2 SVGAGI. V shed 6 bases and J shed 5 bases, with 13 bases lying between them. CDR3 length: 13 amino acids.

The chain couples TRBV6-6 to TRBJ2-7; 8 bases line up with TRBD2. The junction had 6 bases not matched to a gene; V was cut back by 2 bases and J by 0 bases. CDR1 is MNHNY, CDR2 SVGAGI, per germline (reference sequence). The CDR3 contains 16 residues. The CDR3 nucleotides are TGTGCCAGCAGTTACGGGCTAGCGGGCCTCTCCTACGAGCAGTACTTC. Translating it yields CASSYGLAGLSYEQYF.